Below are 18 T cell receptor beta chains sequenced from a single sample in a study of control samples from healthy donors and cancer patients (dated by TCRdb to the early 2020s). The library came from the immunoSEQ multiplex PCR assay. TCRdb took this table from immuneACCESS and kept in-frame rearrangements with V and J called. Such tables lack part of the clones; where checked against another copy, unresolved V genes explain under half of the gap, and the rest is unexplained. The sample table lists around 130,000 clones, more than 75% of them with a count of one. The top ten clonotypes cover around an eighth of the sample. The sample comprised blood. The receptors derive from a man aged 30-40 years in good health.

V usage is TRBV5-1 and J usage is TRBJ2-3; D may match TRBD1 or TRBD2 (6 bases each). This CDR3 contains 15 residues. Germline CDR1 SGHRS, CDR2 YFSETQ. Deletions cut 2 bases from V and 4 bases from J, with 14 bases between. For the CDR3, the DNA is TGCGCCAGCAGCTTCTTCAGGGGAGGTTCAGATACGCAGTATTTT. Translated, it gives CASSFFRGGSDTQYF.

The gene calls are TRBV6-5 and TRBJ2-7; no reliable D call. Trimming pared 5 bases from V and 0 bases from J, leaving 5 bases between. The CDR3 has 12 amino acids. The germline CDR1 and CDR2 sequences are MNHEY and SVGAGI. CDR3 bases: TGTGCCAGCAGTAATCCCTCCTACGAGCAGTACTTC. Protein product: CASSNPSYEQYF.

The chain uses TRBV7-2 and TRBJ2-7; D unresolved. Germline CDR1 SGHTA, CDR2 FQGNSA. V was clipped by 3 bases and J by 3 bases, with 9 bases between them. The CDR3 consists of 13 residues. CDR3 region: CASSFDSNYEQYF. The CDR3 DNA sequence: TGTGCCAGCAGCTTCGACTCTAACTACGAGCAGTACTTC.

The rearrangement links TRBV7-2 to TRBJ1-6, with D possibly matching TRBD1 (6 bases). Germline loops: CDR1 SGHTA, CDR2 FQGNSA. Trimming cost V 3 bases and J 10 bases, with 13 bases left between them. The CDR3 is 14 amino acids. CDR3 sequence reads: CASSFTTGSSPLHF. CDR3 DNA: TGTGCCAGCAGCTTTACAACAGGGTCCTCACCCCTCCACTTT.

The V call is TRBV19, the J call TRBJ1-2; no reliable D call. The CDR3 totals 14 residues. Germline V gene sequence: CDR1 LNHDA, CDR2 SQIVND (reference sequence). The V and J ends lost 6 bases and 8 bases respectively, with 19 bases between them. The CDR3, as DNA: TGTGCCAGTAGCTTAGGACGGCCCTTTGAAGGCTACACCTTC. This sequence encodes CASSLGRPFEGYTF.

This rearrangement joins TRBV5-8 to TRBJ1-4, with 7 bases matching TRBD1. The germline CDR1 and CDR2 sequences are SGHTS and YDEGEE. The CDR3 contains 15 residues. The ends lost 1 base at V and 7 bases at J; junction bases unmatched: 7. The CDR3 nucleotides read TGTGCCAGCAGCTTGCAGGGCAGGGGGTTTGAAAAACTGTTTTTT. This sequence encodes CASSLQGRGFEKLFF.

The V call is TRBV6-1, the J call TRBJ2-5, with unresolved D. Germline V CDR1 and CDR2: MNHNS, SASEGT. The V and J ends lost 1 base and 1 base respectively, with 10 bases between them. This CDR3 contains 15 residues. CDR3 protein: CASSEDRRVQETQYF. CDR3 nucleotides: TGTGCCAGCAGTGAAGATCGCCGAGTCCAAGAGACCCAGTACTTC.

This clone was seen just once. V gene TRBV5-1 combines with J gene TRBJ1-5; TRBD1 is a possible D gene (5 bases). This CDR3 contains 13 residues. Per germline, CDR1 SGHRS and CDR2 YFSETQ. With 4 bases removed from V and 7 bases from J, the gap between germline ends came to 12 bases. DNA for the CDR3: TGCGCCAGCAGCGTCCAGGGCGGGCAGCCCCAGCATTTT. Translating gives CASSVQGGQPQHF. The full variable domain, with the rest looked up from reference TRBV5-1 and TRBJ1-5, is KAGVTQTPRYLIKTRGQQVTLSCSPISGHRSVSWYQQTPGQGLQFLFEYFSETQRNKGNFPGRFSGRQFSNSRSEMNVSTLELGDSALYLCASSVQGGQPQHFGDGTRLSIL.

This clone has just one count. This chain links TRBV6-6 with TRBJ1-2, with D tentatively TRBD1 (6 bases). The CDR3 extends over 18 amino acids. Germline CDR1 MNHNY, CDR2 SVGAGI (reference sequence). The V and J ends lost 5 bases and 4 bases respectively, with 26 bases between them. The CDR3 region is CASSQNFAEGGGLYGYTF. The CDR3 DNA reads as TGTGCCAGCAGTCAAAACTTCGCGGAGGGAGGGGGGCTCTATGGCTACACCTTC.

This rearrangement joins TRBV5-8 to TRBJ2-1; D gene unclear. Trimming took off 0 bases at V and 4 bases at J, with 11 bases between the two ends. This CDR3 has 15 residues. The germline gives CDR1 SGHTS, CDR2 YDEGEE. The CDR3, as DNA: TGTGCCAGCAGCTTGGGGTCAGGCTCATACAATGAGCAGTTCTTC. It is translated as CASSLGSGSYNEQFF.

The rearrangement links TRBV30 to TRBJ1-3; no definite D call. The germline V gene has CDR1 GTSNPN and CDR2 SVGIG (reference sequence). The CDR3 spans 13 residues. V dropped 6 bases and J dropped 1 base, with 10 bases sitting between them. This chain's CDR3 is CACLWGSGNTIYF. Here the CDR3 DNA reads TGTGCCTGCCTTTGGGGTTCTGGAAACACCATATATTTT.

V gene TRBV4-2 combines with J gene TRBJ1-4, with no clear D. Trimming removed 4 bases at V and 2 bases at J, with 8 bases between. The CDR3 totals 14 residues. CDR1 and CDR2 from the germline V gene are LGHNA and YNFKEQ. The CDR3 coding sequence is TGTGCCAGCAGCCCGACGGACACTAATGAAAAACTGTTTTTT. Its protein product is CASSPTDTNEKLFF.

The gene calls are TRBV10-3 and TRBJ1-1; D may be TRBD1 (5 bases). The CDR3 is made up of 17 amino acids. Germline V gene lookup returns CDR1 ENHRY and CDR2 SYGVKD. The V and J ends lost 2 bases and 10 bases respectively, with 26 bases between them. The CDR3 nucleotides are TGTGCCATCAGTGAGAGGGGACGGGAGTCGAGGACACTGGGAGCTTTCTTT. Protein product: CAISERGRESRTLGAFF.

This sequence joins TRBV18 and TRBJ2-5; the D is unclear. The germline gives CDR1 KGHSH, CDR2 LQKENI. Trimming pared 2 bases from V and 1 base from J, leaving 8 bases between. The CDR3 length is 14 residues. The CDR3 spells CASSPTPVQETQYF. CDR3 coding DNA: TGTGCCAGCTCACCAACGCCAGTCCAAGAGACCCAGTACTTC.

The V and J genes are TRBV24-1 and TRBJ1-3; D gene ambiguous. The germline gives CDR1 KGHDR, CDR2 SFDVKD. CDR3 size: 13 residues. Trimming cost V 4 bases and J 3 bases, with 6 bases left between them. The DNA for the CDR3 is TGTGCCACCAGTGAGGCCTTTGGAAACACCATATATTTT. Protein: CATSEAFGNTIYF.

This clone appeared many times. V gene TRBV19 combines with J gene TRBJ2-5; tentatively, D is TRBD1 or TRBD2 (5 bases each). Germline loops: CDR1 LNHDA, CDR2 SQIVND (reference sequence). V lost 7 bases, J lost 5 bases, and 14 bases lay in between. The CDR3 is 13 residues long. CDR3 sequence: CASKQGSGETQYF. The DNA of the CDR3 is TGTGCCAGTAAGCAGGGTTCGGGGGAGACCCAGTACTTC.

This clone was recorded once. V is TRBV29-1 and J is TRBJ1-1, with D tentatively TRBD1 (5 bases). Trimming took 6 bases from V and 2 from J, leaving 13 bases between them. Per the germline V gene, CDR1 is SQVTM and CDR2 is ANQGSEA. This CDR3 region has 13 residues. The CDR3 region is CSVRGRANTEAFF. For the CDR3, the DNA is TGCAGCGTGCGGGGGAGGGCTAACACTGAAGCTTTCTTT.

V and J are TRBV12-5 and TRBJ2-4, with a tentative D call TRBD2 (6 bases). Germline V gene sequence: CDR1 LGHNT, CDR2 FRNRAP. This CDR3 comprises 16 residues. V lost 5 bases to trimming and J lost 8 bases, with 22 bases between them. The CDR3 DNA is TGTGCTAGTGGTCTTAAGTCGGGCCGGGGGTCGGACATTCAGTACTTC. Its translation: CASGLKSGRGSDIQYF.